This passage covers 21 T cell receptor beta chains from one sample sequenced in a study of preoperative IRX-2 immunotherapy in early breast cancer. As for treatment: preoperative locoregional IRX-2 cytokine immunotherapy. Method: immunoSEQ multiplex PCR; TCRdb's copy keeps in-frame clones and lacks some. The sample consists of around 88,000 clones, 86% of them appearing once. The sample was tumor tissue, taken after IRX-2 immunotherapy. These receptors were taken from a human donor with breast cancer.

The sample holds a few counts of this clone. V and J are TRBV30 and TRBJ1-3, with 7 bases fitting TRBD1. Germline-derived CDR1 and CDR2 are GTSNPN and SVGIG (reference sequence). CDR3 length equals 15 residues. J lost 4 bases, V lost 1 base, and 7 bases had no gene match. For the CDR3, the DNA is TGTGCCTGGAGTGAGACTGGGACAGTAGGAAACACCATATATTTT. It specifies CAWSETGTVGNTIYF.

This chain uses TRBV30 with TRBJ2-7; D call uncertain. CDR3 length equals 11 residues. V dropped 2 bases and J dropped 3 bases, with 5 bases sitting between them. Germline CDR1 and CDR2: GTSNPN and SVGIG (reference sequence). CDR3 DNA sequence: TGTGCCTGGAGTCCCGGCTACGAGCAGTACTTC. Translated, it gives CAWSPGYEQYF.

The chain has TRBV6-8 and TRBJ1-2; a possible D gene is TRBD1 (5 bases). Germline CDR1 and CDR2: MNHGY and SAAAGT. Trimming stripped 5 bases from V and 11 bases from J, with 15 bases between. The CDR3 extends over 12 amino acids. This CDR3 reads CASSDQGEGYTF. For the CDR3, the DNA is TGTGCCAGCAGTGATCAGGGCGAGGGGTACACCTTC.

The V gene is TRBV19, the J gene TRBJ1-2; 9 positions agree with TRBD1. V shed 5 bases and J 4 bases; nucleotides not matched to a gene: 8. CDR1 is LNHDA and CDR2 is SQIVND in the germline V gene (reference sequence). The CDR3 extends over 15 amino acids. Here the CDR3 reads CASSVSGQGGYGYTF. CDR3 nucleotides: TGTGCCAGTAGTGTCTCGGGACAGGGCGGCTATGGCTACACCTTC.

The rearrangement joins TRBV6-7 to TRBJ2-1; 8 bases map to TRBD2. TRBV6-7 is an ORF, and what it does is uncertain. The V segment lost 5 bases and the J segment 4 bases; nucleotides outside the gene matches: 10. The CDR3 length is 16 residues. The CDR3 loop is CASSEVVAGGYNEQFF. DNA for the CDR3: TGTGCCAGCAGTGAAGTTGTGGCGGGGGGATACAATGAGCAGTTCTTC.

Points on this clone: The read halts 5 residues ahead of the CDR3 end, with the missing end drawn from the germline J gene. The rearrangement links TRBV5-1 to TRBJ2-3; D possibly uses TRBD1 or TRBD2 (5 bases each). The CDR3 spans 16 residues. The V gene's germline CDR1 is SGHRS and CDR2 YFSETQ. The sequenced CDR3 bases are TGCGCCAGCAGCTTGGATGGTGGGGGTAGGGCA. This gives the protein CASSLDGGGRA. The complete CDR3 protein is CASSLDGGGRADTQYF.

There are a few counts of this clone. V gene TRBV7-2 combines with J gene TRBJ2-1; the D call may be TRBD1 or TRBD2 (6 bases each). This CDR3 is built from 13 residues. The V gene lost 6 bases and the J gene lost 12 bases, with 18 bases spanning the gap. CDR1 and CDR2 from the germline V gene are SGHTA and FQGNSA. CDR3 sequence: CASRGSGASSQFF. The CDR3 coding sequence is TGTGCCAGCAGAGGATCGGGGGCCAGTTCGCAGTTCTTC.

The chain combines TRBV7-1 with TRBJ2-5; D gene ambiguous. TRBV7-1 is an ORF, with its function uncertain. The CDR3 has 16 residues. The V end was cut by 5 bases, the J end by 3 bases, with 19 bases between. The CDR3 DNA reads as TGTGCCAGCAGCCCTCGAGGCCGAGCCGGAAAAGAGACCCAGTACTTC. Encoded protein: CASSPRGRAGKETQYF.

This chain links TRBV6-8 with TRBJ2-7; possibly TRBD1 for D (6 bases). Germline V lookup: CDR1 MNHGY, CDR2 SAAAGT. The CDR3 loop spans 12 amino acids. V gave up 8 bases and J gave up 3 bases, with 11 bases separating them. The CDR3 loop is CASVLQGYEQYF. In DNA, the CDR3 is TGTGCCAGCGTCTTACAGGGCTACGAGCAGTACTTC.

The genes are TRBV5-1 and TRBJ1-1; no clear D gene. This CDR3 is 14 amino acids long. Germline-derived CDR1 and CDR2 are SGHRS and YFSETQ. Between the trimmed V and J ends, which lost 0 bases and 1 base, there was a span of 7 bases. CDR3 region: CASSLELGNTEAFF. In DNA, the CDR3 is TGCGCCAGCAGCTTGGAGCTGGGGAACACTGAAGCTTTCTTT. The full variable domain, in which reference TRBV5-1 and TRBJ1-1 provide the parts outside the CDR3, is KAGVTQTPRYLIKTRGQQVTLSCSPISGHRSVSWYQQTPGQGLQFLFEYFSETQRNKGNFPGRFSGRQFSNSRSEMNVSTLELGDSALYLCASSLELGNTEAFFGQGTRLTVV.

The rearrangement links TRBV15 to TRBJ1-1, with 10 nucleotides matching TRBD1. CDR1 is LNHNV and CDR2 is YYDKDF in the germline V gene (reference sequence). Trimming took 1 base from V and 7 from J; bases not matched to a gene: 6. The CDR3 is 15 amino acids. In DNA, the CDR3 is TGTGCCACCAGCAGAGCCTCGGGACAGGGGAATGAAGCTTTCTTT. As protein: CATSRASGQGNEAFF.

V is TRBV5-1 and J is TRBJ2-7, with D possibly matching TRBD1 (5 bases). The CDR3 is made up of 16 amino acids. Germline assignment: CDR1 SGHRS and CDR2 YFSETQ. The ends were cut back, 0 bases at V and 2 bases at J, with 15 bases in the middle. CDR3 sequence reads: CASSLGGPPNPYEQYF. The CDR3 bases are TGCGCCAGCAGCTTGGGGGGCCCCCCAAACCCCTACGAGCAGTACTTC.

This clone was observed once. The gene calls are TRBV14 and TRBJ1-5, with D possibly being TRBD1 (5 bases). The length of the CDR3 is 12 residues. The V end lost 2 bases, the J end lost 7 bases, and 6 bases lay between the germline ends. CDR1 is SGHDN, CDR2 FVKESK, per germline. Here the CDR3 reads CASSQRDQPQHF. Written as DNA, the CDR3 is TGTGCCAGCAGCCAACGGGACCAGCCCCAGCATTTT.

The CDR3 loop is CASSVPRVSGNTIYF. DNA for the CDR3: TGTGCCAGCAGCGTACCCCGGGTGTCGGGAAACACCATATATTTT. The rearrangement links TRBV11-3 to TRBJ1-3; D call uncertain. Trimming stripped 5 bases from V and 4 bases from J, with 15 bases between. The CDR3 runs to 15 residues. Looked up from germline, CDR1 is SGHNT and CDR2 is YENEEA.

The DNA for the CDR3 is TGTGCCAGCAGTTGGGACCCAGACAAAGGCTATGGCTACACCTTC. This encodes CASSWDPDKGYGYTF. This chain connects TRBV6-8 to TRBJ1-2; D may be TRBD1 (5 bases). Deletions cut 4 bases from V and 4 bases from J, with 16 bases between. This CDR3 spans 15 amino acids. CDR1 is MNHGY, CDR2 SAAAGT, per germline.

The CDR3 region is CASSMFGAGNYGYTF. The CDR3 DNA is TGTGCCAGTAGTATGTTTGGGGCAGGGAACTATGGCTACACCTTC. V gene TRBV19 combines with J gene TRBJ1-2; tentative D call: TRBD1 (5 bases). CDR1 is LNHDA, CDR2 SQIVND, per germline (reference sequence). This CDR3 comprises 15 residues. Between the trimmed V and J ends, which lost 3 bases and 2 bases, there was a span of 13 bases.

The chain uses TRBV10-2 and TRBJ1-2; tentatively, D is TRBD1 (5 bases). Germline V gene lookup returns CDR1 WSHSY and CDR2 SAAADI. The CDR3 sequence is 14 residues long. V dropped 2 bases and J dropped 3 bases, with 10 bases sitting between them. CDR3 bases: TGCGCCAGCAGTGAGAGAGGCAGGGACTATGGCTACACCTTC. Encoded protein: CASSERGRDYGYTF.

The chain has TRBV6-8 and TRBJ1-2; 8 bases match TRBD1. This CDR3 region has 14 residues. The V gene's germline CDR1 is MNHGY and CDR2 SAAAGT. V lost 6 bases, J lost 2 bases, and 5 bases stayed unmatched. The CDR3 nucleotides read TGTGCCAGCAGAAGACAGGGGCGAAACTATGGCTACACCTTC. It is translated as CASRRQGRNYGYTF.

This rearrangement joins TRBV6-8 to TRBJ2-1; no reliable D call. V shed 6 bases and J shed 4 bases, with 16 bases lying between them. The germline gives CDR1 MNHGY, CDR2 SAAAGT. The CDR3 runs 15 residues. DNA of the CDR3: TGTGCCAGCAGCCCTACGGGCCCTGGGTACAATGAGCAGTTCTTC. Amino acid sequence: CASSPTGPGYNEQFF.

J is TRBJ2-2 and V is TRBV7-1, with D maybe TRBD2 (5 bases). TRBV7-1 is reported as an ORF; its role is uncertain. V dropped 7 bases and J dropped 4 bases, with 13 bases sitting between them. The CDR3 loop spans 14 amino acids. The CDR3 here is CASTAEAGTGELFF. Here the CDR3 DNA reads TGTGCCAGCACAGCGGAAGCCGGCACCGGGGAGCTGTTTTTT.

V gene TRBV19 combines with J gene TRBJ1-1; D ambiguous. V was pared by 7 bases and J by 4 bases, with 16 bases between. The CDR3 length is 14 residues. Germline CDR1 reads LNHDA; CDR2 reads SQIVND (reference sequence). The CDR3 is CASISPQEGTEAFF. CDR3 coding DNA: TGTGCCAGTATATCACCCCAGGAGGGCACTGAAGCTTTCTTT.